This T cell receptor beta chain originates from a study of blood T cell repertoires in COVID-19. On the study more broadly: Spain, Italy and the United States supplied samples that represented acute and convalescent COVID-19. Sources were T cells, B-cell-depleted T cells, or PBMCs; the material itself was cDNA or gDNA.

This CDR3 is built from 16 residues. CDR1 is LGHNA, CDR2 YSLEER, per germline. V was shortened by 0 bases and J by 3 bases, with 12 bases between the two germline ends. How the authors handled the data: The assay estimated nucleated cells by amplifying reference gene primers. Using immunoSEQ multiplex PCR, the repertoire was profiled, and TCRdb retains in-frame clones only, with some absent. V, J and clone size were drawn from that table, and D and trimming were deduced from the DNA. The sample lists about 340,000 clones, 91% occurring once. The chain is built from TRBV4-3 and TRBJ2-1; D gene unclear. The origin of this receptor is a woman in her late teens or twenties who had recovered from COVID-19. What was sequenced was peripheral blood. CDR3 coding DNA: TGCGCCAGCAGCCAAGAATCCCGAGGAATCTACAATGAGCAGTTCTTC. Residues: CASSQESRGIYNEQFF.